This TCR beta chain comes out of a study of OX40 agonist ivuxolimab in advanced cancers. Germline CDR1 and CDR2: LGHNA and YSLEER. The CDR3 extends over 13 amino acids. Sequencing used immunoSEQ multiplex PCR; TCRdb keeps in-frame clones, though not all of them. The profile shows about 91,000 clones, 87% of them singletons. This receptor was identified in an adult with an advanced solid tumor such as melanoma, head and neck, liver or kidney cancer. The chain has TRBV4-3 and TRBJ2-5, with D unclear. The J call is in doubt because the DNA end fits TRBJ2-7 better. This material consisted of CD4+ or CD8+ T cells sorted from blood, taken in a trial of the OX40 agonist ivuxolimab. Here the CDR3 DNA reads TGCGCCAGCAGCCAAGTGCGAACAGCCGAGCAGTACTTC. Its translation is CASSQVRTAEQYF.